The clone carrying this TCR beta chain was counted only a few times. The antigen is undetermined. The data originate from a study of metastatic and nonmetastatic thyroid tumors. Whole-study context: Samples came from malignant and benign thyroid patients, and repertoires were compared across blood and tumor or nodule tissue. Notes on the study in general: Benign nodules were reported to have significantly lower TCR beta diversity than malignant thyroid tumors, in blood and tumor.

Germline assignment: CDR1 MNHNS and CDR2 SASEGT. CDR3 length equals 14 residues. The germline V and J ends were trimmed by 0 bases and 0 bases, with 3 bases remaining between them. In the source study's methods: Construction of a distant-metastasis classifier for papillary thyroid cancer relied on CDR3 differences across clinicopathological groups. TCRdb reprocessed the PCR reads via MiXCR. The V and J calls follow TCRdb's processing rather than the paper's. The sample holds 11,000 to 15,000 clones, around 3.6% seen once. All patients were treatment-naive before thyroid surgery. The sequencing sample was made of tumor tissue. The clonotype was recovered from a female donor with papillary thyroid cancer or a benign thyroid nodule (not recorded which). Some clones in this sample may be carry-over from other donors' samples. The V gene is TRBV6-1, the J gene TRBJ1-3, with unresolved D. The CDR3 DNA reads as TGTGCCAGCAGTGAAGCCGGCTCTGGAAACACCATATATTTT. Amino acid sequence: CASSEAGSGNTIYF.